This T cell receptor (beta chain) is drawn from a study of cytomegalovirus exposure and HLA in healthy donors. The CDR3 extends over 14 amino acids. Germline assignment: CDR1 SNHLY and CDR2 FYNNEI. V lost 6 bases to trimming and J lost 0 bases, with 11 bases between them. Study-level points and caveats: As immune exposure information, only CMV serostatus was available. Based on reports, TCR beta sequences accurately predicted HLA-A and HLA-B alleles for most subjects.

PCR employed 60 Vbeta and 13 Jbeta primers. TCRdb keeps only in-frame clones here, not all; method: immunoSEQ multiplex PCR. The sample lists 130,000 or so clones; about four fifths were seen once. Turning to this clone: Its target is unknown.

Sequencing input: PBMCs. The TCR was taken from a man aged 25 to 45 in good health and CMV-seronegative. The V call is TRBV2, the J call TRBJ1-1; a weak D match, TRBD1 (5 bases). Written as DNA, the CDR3 is TGTGCCAGCAGGATCAGGGTTATGAACACTGAAGCTTTCTTT. It encodes CASRIRVMNTEAFF. The full variable domain, with the rest looked up from reference TRBV2 and TRBJ1-1, is EPEVTQTPSHQVTQMGQEVILRCVPISNHLYFYWYRQILGQKVEFLVSFYNNEISEKSEIFDDQFSVERPDGSNFTLKIRSTKLEDSAMYFCASRIRVMNTEAFFGQGTRLTVV.